Listed below are T cell receptor beta chains from one sample, sequenced in a study of human T cells and chemical hapten exposure. One entry per CDR3 protein results from TCRdb running MiXCR on the RACE reads. The sample lists some 400,000 distinct CDR3 sequences, approximately 4.4% seen once, with under 3% in the top ten. Sample: whole blood, taken in connection with sensitization to the hapten diphenylcyclopropenone (DPC). Source of these receptors: a woman in her forties or fifties with alopecia areata. Some clones in this sample may be carry-over from other donors' samples. The conserved cysteine and the conserved F or W are not part of the CDR3 here. Each record gives: clone size, J gene, D gene, V gene, CDR3 protein. A D gene is named only where the DNA matches it firmly. Expanded clones are given a class, and other clones once, few, many or no size at all.

abundance: many
j_gene: TRBJ2-3
d_gene: .
v_gene: TRBV20-1
CDR3aa: SARDRVVGSTDTQY

abundance: .
j_gene: TRBJ1-5
d_gene: .
v_gene: TRBV7-9
CDR3aa: ASSLDPGGNSNQPQH

abundance: few
j_gene: TRBJ2-7
d_gene: .
v_gene: TRBV14
CDR3aa: ASSHGWGGFEQY

abundance: few
j_gene: TRBJ1-4
d_gene: .
v_gene: TRBV28
CDR3aa: ASSLDLANEKLF

abundance: few
j_gene: TRBJ1-4
d_gene: .
v_gene: TRBV4-1
CDR3aa: ASSQEAGSDEKLF

abundance: many
j_gene: TRBJ2-5
d_gene: TRBD1
v_gene: TRBV7-9
CDR3aa: ASSLTGAGETQY

abundance: many
j_gene: TRBJ2-1
d_gene: .
v_gene: TRBV6-5
CDR3aa: ASSYIVDEQF

abundance: many
j_gene: TRBJ1-2
d_gene: TRBD1
v_gene: TRBV5-5
CDR3aa: ASSVRTGNGYT

abundance: many
j_gene: TRBJ2-3
d_gene: .
v_gene: TRBV29-1
CDR3aa: SVSDTQY

abundance: many
j_gene: TRBJ2-1
d_gene: .
v_gene: TRBV7-2
CDR3aa: ASSLVREPPYNEQF